One sample yielded the 5 T cell receptor beta chains listed below, sequenced in a study of T-cell memory formation after mild COVID-19. One entry per CDR3 protein results from TCRdb running MiXCR on the 5' RACE reads. The data show approximately 440,000 distinct CDR3 sequences, 15% to 25% seen once. The material sequenced was PBMCs or a T cell subset sorted from them (not recorded which). These receptors all come from an adult woman who had mild COVID-19 (a few samples of this study predate the infection). Cell type and time point are not known.

In its sample, this clonotype was seen a few times. The chain combines TRBV7-3 with TRBJ2-3; TRBD2 aligns across 9 bases. The CDR3 runs to 18 residues. J gave up 0 bases and V 2 bases, and 9 bases lay outside the gene matches. CDR1 and CDR2 from the germline V gene are SGHTA and FQGTGA. Here the CDR3 reads CASSLSSGGRGSTDTQYF. The CDR3 bases are TGTGCCAGCAGCTTATCCTCCGGCGGGAGGGGGAGCACAGATACGCAGTATTTT.

This clonotype was recorded a few times. The gene calls are TRBV5-6 and TRBJ1-5; TRBD1 agrees at 8 bases. CDR1 and CDR2 (germline): SGHDT, YYEEEE. V trimming: 4 bases; J trimming: 3 bases; junction bases outside the gene matches: 6. The CDR3 length is 15 residues. CDR3 residues: CASSLWDRYNQPQHF. CDR3 bases: TGTGCCAGCAGCCTTTGGGACAGGTACAATCAGCCCCAGCATTTT.

This clonotype came up many times. This chain joins TRBV25-1 and TRBJ2-5; the D gene is possibly TRBD1 (5 bases). This CDR3 comprises 14 residues. The V end was cut by 5 bases, the J end by 1 base, with 11 bases between. Germline CDR1 reads MGHDK; CDR2 reads SYGVNS. CDR3 loop: CASSRAGPQETQYF. The CDR3 nucleotides are TGTGCCAGCAGTCGCGCAGGGCCCCAAGAGACCCAGTACTTC.

The chain is built from TRBV12-3 or TRBV12-4 and TRBJ2-1; possible D gene TRBD2, 7 bases. Trimming cost V 7 bases and J 8 bases, with 12 bases left between them. The CDR3 has 12 residues. The CDR3 DNA reads as TGTGCCAGCAAGACGGGGGGCCATGAGCAGTTCTTC. Translated: CASKTGGHEQFF.

J is TRBJ2-2 and V is TRBV5-1, with D possibly called TRBD1 or TRBD2 (5 bases each). Trimming took 0 bases from V and 6 from J, leaving 12 bases between them. The germline gives CDR1 SGHRS, CDR2 YFSETQ. This CDR3 contains 15 residues. CDR3 DNA sequence: TGCGCCAGCAGCTTGGTCCAGGGAGTCGCCGGGGAGCTGTTTTTT. Amino acid sequence: CASSLVQGVAGELFF.